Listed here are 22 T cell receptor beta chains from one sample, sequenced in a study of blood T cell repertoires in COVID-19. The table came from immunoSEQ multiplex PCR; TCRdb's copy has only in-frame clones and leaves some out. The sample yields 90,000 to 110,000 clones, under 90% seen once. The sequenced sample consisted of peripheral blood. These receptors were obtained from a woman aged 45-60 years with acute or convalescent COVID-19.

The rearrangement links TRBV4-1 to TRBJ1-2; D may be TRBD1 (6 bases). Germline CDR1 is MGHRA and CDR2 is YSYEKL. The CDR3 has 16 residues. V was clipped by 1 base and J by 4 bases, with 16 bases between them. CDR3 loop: CASSQGGPGKFYGYTF. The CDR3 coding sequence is TGCGCCAGCAGCCAAGGGGGGCCGGGGAAGTTCTATGGCTACACCTTC.

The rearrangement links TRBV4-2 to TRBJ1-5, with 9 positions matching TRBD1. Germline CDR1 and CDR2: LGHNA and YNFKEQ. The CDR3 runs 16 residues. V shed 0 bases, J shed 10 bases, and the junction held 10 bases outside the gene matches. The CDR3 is CASSQDEGQGHLPQHF. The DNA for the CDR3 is TGTGCCAGCAGCCAAGATGAAGGACAGGGGCACCTACCCCAGCATTTT.

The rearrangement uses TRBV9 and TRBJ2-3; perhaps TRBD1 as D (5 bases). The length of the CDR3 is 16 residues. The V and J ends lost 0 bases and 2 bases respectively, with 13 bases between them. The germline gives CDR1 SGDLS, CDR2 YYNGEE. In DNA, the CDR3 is TGTGCCAGCAGCGTAGCTACAGGTTATCCCACAGATACGCAGTATTTT. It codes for CASSVATGYPTDTQYF. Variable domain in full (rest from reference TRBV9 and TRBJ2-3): DSGVTQTPKHLITATGQRVTLRCSPRSGDLSVYWYQQSLDQGLQFLIQYYNGEERAKGNILERFSAQQFPDLHSELNLSSLELGDSALYFCASSVATGYPTDTQYFGPGTRLTVL.

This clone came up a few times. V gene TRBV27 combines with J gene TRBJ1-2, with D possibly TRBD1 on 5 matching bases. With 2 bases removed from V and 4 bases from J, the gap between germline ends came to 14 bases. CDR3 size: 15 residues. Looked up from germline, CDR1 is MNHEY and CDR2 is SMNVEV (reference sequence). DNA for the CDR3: TGTGCCAGCAGTTTAAATTGGGGGGGGTTCTATGGCTACACCTTC. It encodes CASSLNWGGFYGYTF.

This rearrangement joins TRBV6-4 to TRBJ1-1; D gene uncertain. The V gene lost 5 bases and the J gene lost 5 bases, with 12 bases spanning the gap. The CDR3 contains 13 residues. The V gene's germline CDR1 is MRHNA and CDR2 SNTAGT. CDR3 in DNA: TGTGCCAGCAGTACAACAACGGGGACTGAAGCTTTCTTT. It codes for CASSTTTGTEAFF.

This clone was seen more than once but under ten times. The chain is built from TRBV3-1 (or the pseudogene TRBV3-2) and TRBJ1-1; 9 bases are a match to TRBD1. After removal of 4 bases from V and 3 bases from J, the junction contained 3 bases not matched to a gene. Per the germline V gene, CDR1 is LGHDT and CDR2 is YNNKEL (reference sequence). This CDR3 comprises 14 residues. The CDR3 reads CASSRTGVYTEAFF. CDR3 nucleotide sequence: TGTGCCAGCAGCCGGACAGGGGTTTACACTGAAGCTTTCTTT.

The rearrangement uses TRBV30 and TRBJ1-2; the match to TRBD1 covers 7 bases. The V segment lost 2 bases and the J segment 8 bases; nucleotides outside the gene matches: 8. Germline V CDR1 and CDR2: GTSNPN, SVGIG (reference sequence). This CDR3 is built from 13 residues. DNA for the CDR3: TGTGCCTGGAGTAGGGAGTCAGGGGGGGGCTACACCTTC. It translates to CAWSRESGGGYTF.

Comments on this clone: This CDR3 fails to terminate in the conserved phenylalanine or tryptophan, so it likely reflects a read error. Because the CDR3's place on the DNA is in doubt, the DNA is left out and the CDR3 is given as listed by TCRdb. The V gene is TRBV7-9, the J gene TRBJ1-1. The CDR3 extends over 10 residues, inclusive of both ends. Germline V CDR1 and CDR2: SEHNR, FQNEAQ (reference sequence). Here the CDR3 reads CATLIPSNGG.

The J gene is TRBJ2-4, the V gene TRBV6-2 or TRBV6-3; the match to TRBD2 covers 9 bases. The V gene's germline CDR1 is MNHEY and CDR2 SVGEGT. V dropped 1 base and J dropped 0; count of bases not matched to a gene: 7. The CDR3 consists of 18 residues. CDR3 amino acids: CASSYWAGGPLAKNIQYF. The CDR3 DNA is TGTGCCAGCAGTTACTGGGCGGGGGGGCCCCTAGCCAAAAACATTCAGTACTTC.

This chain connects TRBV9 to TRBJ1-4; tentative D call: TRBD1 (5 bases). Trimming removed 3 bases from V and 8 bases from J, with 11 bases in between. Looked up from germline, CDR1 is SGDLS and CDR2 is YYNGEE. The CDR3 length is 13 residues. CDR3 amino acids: CASSEGFEEKLFF. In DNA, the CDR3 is TGTGCCAGCAGCGAGGGGTTTGAAGAAAAACTGTTTTTT.

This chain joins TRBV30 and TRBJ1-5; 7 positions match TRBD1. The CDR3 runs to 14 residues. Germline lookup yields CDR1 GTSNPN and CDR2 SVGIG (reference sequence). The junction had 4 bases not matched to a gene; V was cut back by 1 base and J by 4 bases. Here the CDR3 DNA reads TGTGCCTGGAGTGAGGGACAGCTAAATCAGCCCCAGCATTTT. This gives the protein CAWSEGQLNQPQHF.

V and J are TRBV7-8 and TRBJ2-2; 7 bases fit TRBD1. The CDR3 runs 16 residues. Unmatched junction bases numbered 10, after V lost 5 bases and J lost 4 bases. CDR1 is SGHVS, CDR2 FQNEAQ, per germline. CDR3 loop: CASSRRDRSLTGELFF. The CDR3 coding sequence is TGTGCCAGCAGCCGCCGGGACAGATCCCTCACCGGGGAGCTGTTTTTT. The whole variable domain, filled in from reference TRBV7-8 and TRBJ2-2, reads GAGVSQSPRYKVAKRGQDVALRCDPISGHVSLFWYQQALGQGPEFLTYFQNEAQLDKSGLPSDRFFAERPEGSVSTLKIQRTQQEDSAVYLCASSRRDRSLTGELFFGEGSRLTVL.

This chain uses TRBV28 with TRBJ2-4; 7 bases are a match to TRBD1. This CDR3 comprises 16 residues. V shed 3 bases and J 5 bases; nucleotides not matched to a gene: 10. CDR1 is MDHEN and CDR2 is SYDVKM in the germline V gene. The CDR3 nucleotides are TGTGCCAGCAGTTTTTACAGGGGAAGTGGCGAAAACATTCAGTACTTC. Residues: CASSFYRGSGENIQYF.

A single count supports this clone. CDR3 coding DNA: TGTGCCAGCAGTTTCATCGGGACAGGGTGGGATCTTTACACCTTC. As protein: CASSFIGTGWDLYTF. This rearrangement joins TRBV28 to TRBJ1-2; 9 bases agree with TRBD1. CDR1 is MDHEN and CDR2 is SYDVKM in the germline V gene. Trimming cost V 3 bases and J 11 bases; bases outside gene matches: 13. The CDR3 consists of 15 residues.

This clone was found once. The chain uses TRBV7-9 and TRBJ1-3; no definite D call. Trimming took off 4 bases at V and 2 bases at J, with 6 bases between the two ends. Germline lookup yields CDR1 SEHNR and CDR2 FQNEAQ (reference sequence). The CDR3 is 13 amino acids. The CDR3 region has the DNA TGTGCCAGCAGCTACTTTCCTGGAAACACCATATATTTT. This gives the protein CASSYFPGNTIYF.

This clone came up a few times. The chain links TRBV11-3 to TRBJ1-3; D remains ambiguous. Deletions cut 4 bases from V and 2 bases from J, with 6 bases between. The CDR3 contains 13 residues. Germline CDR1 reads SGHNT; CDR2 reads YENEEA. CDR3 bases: TGTGCCAGCAGCTCTCTCCCTGGAAACACCATATATTTT. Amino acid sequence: CASSSLPGNTIYF. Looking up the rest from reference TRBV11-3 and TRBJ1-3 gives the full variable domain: EAGVVQSPRYKIIEKKQPVAFWCNPISGHNTLYWYLQNLGQGPELLIRYENEEAVDDSQLPKDRFSAERLKGVDSTLKIQPAELGDSAVYLCASSSLPGNTIYFGEGSWLTVV.

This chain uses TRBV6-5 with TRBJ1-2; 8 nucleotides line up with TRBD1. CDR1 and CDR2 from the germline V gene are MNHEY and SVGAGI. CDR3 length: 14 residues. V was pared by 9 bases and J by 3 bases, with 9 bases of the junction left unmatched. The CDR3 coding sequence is TGTGCCAGTACGTTAACGGGACAGGACTATGGCTACACCTTC. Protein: CASTLTGQDYGYTF.

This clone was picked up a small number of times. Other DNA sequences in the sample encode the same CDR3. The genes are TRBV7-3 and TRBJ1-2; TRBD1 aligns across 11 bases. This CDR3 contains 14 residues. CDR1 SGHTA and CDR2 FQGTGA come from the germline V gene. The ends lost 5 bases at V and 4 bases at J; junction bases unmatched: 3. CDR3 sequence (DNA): TGTGCCAGCAGCCCAGGACAGGGGGCCTATGGCTACACCTTC. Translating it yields CASSPGQGAYGYTF.

Written as DNA, the CDR3 is TGTGCCAGCAGCCGTTCTTCTGGGACAGGTGAAGCTTTCTTT. It encodes CASSRSSGTGEAFF. The chain couples TRBV7-9 to TRBJ1-1; 8 bases are a match to TRBD1. The length of the CDR3 is 14 residues. V lost 5 bases and J lost 7; bases outside the gene matches: 9. Per germline, CDR1 SEHNR and CDR2 FQNEAQ (reference sequence).

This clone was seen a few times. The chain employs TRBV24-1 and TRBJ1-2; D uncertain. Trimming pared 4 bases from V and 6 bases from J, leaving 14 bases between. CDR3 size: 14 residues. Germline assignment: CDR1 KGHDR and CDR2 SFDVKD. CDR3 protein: CATSDSQLHNGYTF. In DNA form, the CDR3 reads TGTGCCACCAGTGACTCCCAGTTACACAATGGCTACACCTTC.

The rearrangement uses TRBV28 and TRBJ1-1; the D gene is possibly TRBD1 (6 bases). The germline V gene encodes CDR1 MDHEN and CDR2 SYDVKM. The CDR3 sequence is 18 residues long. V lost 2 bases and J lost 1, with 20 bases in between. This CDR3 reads CASSLRLDSGGGNTEAFF. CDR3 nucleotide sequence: TGTGCCAGCAGTTTAAGGCTGGACAGCGGGGGGGGGAACACTGAAGCTTTCTTT.

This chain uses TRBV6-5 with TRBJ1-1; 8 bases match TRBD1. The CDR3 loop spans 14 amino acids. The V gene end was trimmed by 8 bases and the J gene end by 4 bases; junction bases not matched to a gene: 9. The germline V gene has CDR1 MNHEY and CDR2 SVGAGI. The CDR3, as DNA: TGTGCCAGCTGGACCAGGGGGCGAGGCACTGAAGCTTTCTTT. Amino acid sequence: CASWTRGRGTEAFF.